This record concerns one T cell receptor beta chain sequence. Repertoires were generated with immunoSEQ multiplex PCR, while TCRdb's copy carries only in-frame clones and drops some. The sample has 110,000 or so clones; nearly 90% are singletons. The data stem from a study of glioma-infiltrating T cells after dendritic cell vaccination. Time point of the sample: after dendritic cell vaccination, including at tumor progression/relapse. The TCR comes from a human donor with glioblastoma. The source material was blood, sampled after dendritic cell vaccination.

CDR3 in amino acids: CASSMLRGPETQYF. DNA of the CDR3: TGTGCCAGTAGTATGTTGAGGGGGCCAGAGACCCAGTACTTC. The chain joins TRBV19 to TRBJ2-5; the match to TRBD1 covers 7 bases. Unmatched junction bases numbered 5, after V lost 3 bases and J lost 4 bases. The CDR3 has 14 amino acids. Germline assignment: CDR1 LNHDA and CDR2 SQIVND (reference sequence).